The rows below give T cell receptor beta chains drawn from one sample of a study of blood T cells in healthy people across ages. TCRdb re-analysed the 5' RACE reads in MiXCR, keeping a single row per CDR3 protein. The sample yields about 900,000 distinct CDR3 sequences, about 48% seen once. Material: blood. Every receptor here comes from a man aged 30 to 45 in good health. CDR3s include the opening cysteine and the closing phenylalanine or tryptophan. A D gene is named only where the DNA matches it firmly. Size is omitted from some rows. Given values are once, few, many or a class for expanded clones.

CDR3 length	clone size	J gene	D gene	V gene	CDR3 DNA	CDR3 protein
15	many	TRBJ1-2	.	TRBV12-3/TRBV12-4	TGTGCCAGCAGCCTCGCGGGAGCCGCTAACTATGGCTACACCTTC	CASSLAGAANYGYTF
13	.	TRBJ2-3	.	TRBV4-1	TGCGCCAGCAGCCAAGAGAGGGTCGATACGCAGTATTTT	CASSQERVDTQYF
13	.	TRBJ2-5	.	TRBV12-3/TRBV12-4	TGTGCCAGCAGTTTAGAGCCTCCCCGGACCCAGTACTTC	CASSLEPPRTQYF
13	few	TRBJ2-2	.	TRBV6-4	TGTGCCAGCAGTGACTCGGAGGCCGGGGAGCTGTTTTTT	CASSDSEAGELFF
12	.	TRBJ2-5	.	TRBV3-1	TGTGCCAGCAGCCAAGAGGGTAGTAAGCAGTACTTC	CASSQEGSKQYF
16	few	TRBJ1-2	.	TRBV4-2	TGTGCCAGCAGCCAAGACCCCCAAACAACTAACTATGGCTACACCTTC	CASSQDPQTTNYGYTF
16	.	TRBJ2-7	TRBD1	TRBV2	TGTGCCAGCAGTGGGTCAGGGACAGGAAGCTCCTACGAGCAGTACTTC	CASSGSGTGSSYEQYF
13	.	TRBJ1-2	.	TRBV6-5	TGTGCCAGCAGTTACTCGAATACCTATGGCTACACCTTC	CASSYSNTYGYTF
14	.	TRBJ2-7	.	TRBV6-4	TGTGCCAGCAGCGTGCGTAGCTCCTACAATGAGCAGTACTTC	CASSVRSSYNEQYF
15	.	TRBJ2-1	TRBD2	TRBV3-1	TGTGCCAGCAGCCCTCGGACTAGCGGGACCAATGAGCAGTTCTTC	CASSPRTSGTNEQFF
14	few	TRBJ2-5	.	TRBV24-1	TGTGCCACCAGTGATTTGCGAAACCAAGAGACCCAGTACTTC	CATSDLRNQETQYF
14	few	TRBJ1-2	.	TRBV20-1	TGCAGCGGAAAAAATGTGGGCAGATTCTATGGCTACACCTTC	CSGKNVGRFYGYTF
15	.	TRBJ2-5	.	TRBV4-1	TGCGCCAGCAGCCAAGATCTACGAGTGCAAGAGACCCAGTACTTC	CASSQDLRVQETQYF
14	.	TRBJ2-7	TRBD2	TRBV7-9	TGTGCCAGCAGCTCGGGACTAGCGAACAACGAGCAGTACTTC	CASSSGLANNEQYF
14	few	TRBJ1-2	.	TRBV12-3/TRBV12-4	TGTGCCAGCAGTCCCTCGTCCGGACTCTATGGCTACACCTTC	CASSPSSGLYGYTF
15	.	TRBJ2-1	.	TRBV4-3	TGCGCCAGCAGCCAAGATAGGGCCTCCACCAATGAGCAGTTCTTC	CASSQDRASTNEQFF
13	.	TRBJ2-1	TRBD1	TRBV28	TGTGCCACCGCGGACAGGGCAGGCAATGAGCAGTTCTTC	CATADRAGNEQFF
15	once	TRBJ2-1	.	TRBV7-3	TGTGCCAGCAGCTTAAGAGGGGGGACACAAGAGACCCAGTTCTTC	CASSLRGGTQETQFF
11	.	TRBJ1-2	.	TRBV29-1	TGCAGCGGTGCCCAAGGTTATGGCTACACCTTC	CSGAQGYGYTF
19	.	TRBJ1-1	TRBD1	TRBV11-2	TGTGCCAGCAGCTTCGTTAGCCTATACAGGGGGCTGATGAACACTGAAGCTTTCTTT	CASSFVSLYRGLMNTEAFF
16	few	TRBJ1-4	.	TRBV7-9	TGTGCCAGCAGCCGCCCCTCCGGGATTCAAGAAGAAAAACTGTTTTTT	CASSRPSGIQEEKLFF
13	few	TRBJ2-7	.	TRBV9	TGTGCCAGCAGCGCAGGGACCCACTACGAGCAGTACTTC	CASSAGTHYEQYF
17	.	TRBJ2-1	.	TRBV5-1	TGCGCCAGCAGCTTGAAATTCGCTCAAGGGAGATACAATGAGCAGTTCTTC	CASSLKFAQGRYNEQFF
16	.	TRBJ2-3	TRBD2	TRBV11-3	TGTGCCAGCAGCTTAGGGACTAGCGGGGGGGCACATACGCAGTATTTT	CASSLGTSGGAHTQYF
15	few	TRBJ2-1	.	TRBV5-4	TGTGCCAGCAGCCCGACAGCGAACCCCTACAATGAGCAGTTCTTC	CASSPTANPYNEQFF
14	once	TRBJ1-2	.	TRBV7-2	TGTGCCAGTAGCTTAGCGGGGGGCTCGGGTGGCTACACCTTC	CASSLAGGSGGYTF
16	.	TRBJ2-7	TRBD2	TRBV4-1	TGCGCCAGCAGCCACATAAGCGGGGGGGCCTATTCCGAGCAGTACTTC	CASSHISGGAYSEQYF
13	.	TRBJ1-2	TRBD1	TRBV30	TGTGCCTGGAGGGCCGGGACAGGGCAAGGCTACACCTTC	CAWRAGTGQGYTF
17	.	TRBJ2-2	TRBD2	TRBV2	TGTGCCAGCAGTGGCCTCCCTAGCGGGGGTGGCACCGGGGAGCTGTTTTTT	CASSGLPSGGGTGELFF
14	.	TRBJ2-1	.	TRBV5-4	TGTGCCAGCAGCTTGGCAGGGTTCGACAATGAGCAGTTCTTC	CASSLAGFDNEQFF
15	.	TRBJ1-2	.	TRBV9	TGTGCCAGCAGCGCTGGGCCAGAAGCTAACTATGGCTACACCTTC	CASSAGPEANYGYTF
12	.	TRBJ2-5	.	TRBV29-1	TGCAGCGTTGAACTGGTGGTTGAGACCCAGTACTTC	CSVELVVETQYF
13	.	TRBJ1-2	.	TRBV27	TGTGCCAGCAGCGCAGGAATTCGGGATGGCTACACCTTC	CASSAGIRDGYTF
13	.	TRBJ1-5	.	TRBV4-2	TGTGCCAGCAGCCAAGCTGCTGATCAGCCCCAGCATTTT	CASSQAADQPQHF
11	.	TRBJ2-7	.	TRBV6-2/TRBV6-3	TGTGCCAGCAGGGGGGACTACGAGCAGTACTTC	CASRGDYEQYF
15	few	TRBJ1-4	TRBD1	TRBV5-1	TGCGCCAGCAGCAGCGGGGACAGGGAAAGTGAAAAACTGTTTTTT	CASSSGDRESEKLFF
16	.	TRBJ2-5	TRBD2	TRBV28	TGTGCCAGCAGTATTGGGACTAGCGGGATCCAAGAGACCCAGTACTTC	CASSIGTSGIQETQYF
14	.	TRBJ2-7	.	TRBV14	TGTGCCAGCAGCCAAGATGAGGACCACTACGAGCAGTACTTC	CASSQDEDHYEQYF
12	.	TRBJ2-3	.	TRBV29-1	TGCAGCGTTGACAGGGAAGCAGATACGCAGTATTTT	CSVDREADTQYF
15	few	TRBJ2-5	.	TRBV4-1	TGCGCCAGCAGCCAAGCCCGGGACTCACAAGAGACCCAGTACTTC	CASSQARDSQETQYF
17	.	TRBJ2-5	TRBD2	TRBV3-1	TGTGCCAGCAGCCAAGCCGCGGGGACTAGCGGGCAAGAGACCCAGTACTTC	CASSQAAGTSGQETQYF
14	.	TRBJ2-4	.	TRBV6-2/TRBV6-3	TGTGCCAGCAGTTCTACTCGGACGGCTCCACACCAGTACTTC	CASSSTRTAPHQYF
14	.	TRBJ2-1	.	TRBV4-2	TGTGCCAGCAGCCCAGGGGAGTACTACAATGAGCAGTTCTTC	CASSPGEYYNEQFF
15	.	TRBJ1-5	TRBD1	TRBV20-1	TGCAGTGCTGGCCGACAGGGCCTTAGCAATCAGCCCCAGCATTTT	CSAGRQGLSNQPQHF
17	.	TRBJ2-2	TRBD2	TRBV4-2	TGTGCCAGCAGCCAAGGTCGCGGGGGGGGTTATGCCGGGGAGCTGTTTTTT	CASSQGRGGGYAGELFF
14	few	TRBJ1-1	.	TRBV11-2	TGTGCCAGCAGCCAAAACAGGGTTCGCACTGAAGCTTTCTTT	CASSQNRVRTEAFF
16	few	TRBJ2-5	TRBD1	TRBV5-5	TGTGCCAGCAGCAGGGAGACAGGGGTACTGTCGGAGACCCAGTACTTC	CASSRETGVLSETQYF
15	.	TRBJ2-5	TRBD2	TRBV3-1	TGTGCCAGCAGCCAAGAGCTAGCGGGAATGGAGACCCAGTACTTC	CASSQELAGMETQYF
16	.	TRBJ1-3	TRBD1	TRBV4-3	TGCGCCAGCAGCCAAGAGGACAGGCTCTCTGGAAACACCATATATTTT	CASSQEDRLSGNTIYF
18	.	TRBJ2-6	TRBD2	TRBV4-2	TGTGCCAGCAGCCAAGTCGGGGGGAACGGTGTAGGGGCCAACGTCCTGACTTTC	CASSQVGGNGVGANVLTF
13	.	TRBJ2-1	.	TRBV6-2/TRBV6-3	TGTGCCAGCAGTGACCAGCACTATAACGAGCAGTTCTTC	CASSDQHYNEQFF
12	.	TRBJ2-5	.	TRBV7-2	TGTGCCAGCAGCCCCTATACTAAGACCCAGTACTTC	CASSPYTKTQYF